Reported below is one TCR beta chain. The data originate from a study of blood T cell repertoires in COVID-19. Study in general: From the United States, Italy and Spain came samples of acute and convalescent COVID-19. PBMCs, B-cell-depleted T cells, or T cells were the source of the cDNA or gDNA that made up the material.

As originally analysed: Amplification from reference gene primers served as the basis for estimated nucleated cell counts. The repertoire was sequenced with immunoSEQ multiplex PCR; TCRdb's copy has only in-frame clones and lacks some. That table is the source of V, J and clone size, and D and trimming were worked out from the DNA. The data show about 27,000 clones, about 88% seen once. The receptor was isolated from a woman between 45 and 60 years old with active COVID-19. What was sequenced was peripheral blood.

CDR3 nucleotide sequence: TGCGCCAGCAGCCAGAGGGGTACTAGCGGGAGTGGAGATACGCAGTATTTT. It translates to CASSQRGTSGSGDTQYF. J is TRBJ2-3 and V is TRBV4-1, with 11 bases lining up with TRBD2. This CDR3 has 17 residues. Germline V gene lookup returns CDR1 MGHRA and CDR2 YSYEKL. V lost 3 bases to trimming and J lost 5 bases; unmatched junction nucleotides: 10.